The 3 T cell receptor beta chains below were found in one sample sequenced in a study of shared clonotypes between healthy human individuals. Sequenced by immunoSEQ multiplex PCR; TCRdb stores in-frame clones only, minus some. The table has under 2,000,000 clones, about 94% seen once. The naive CD8 fraction comprised CD45RO-negative cells positively selected for CCR7 and excluded terminally differentiated effector memory CD45RA+ cells. The sequencing sample was made of naive CD8+ T cells sorted from blood. The origin of the receptors is a young man in good health.

The chain joins TRBV9 to TRBJ2-1, with unresolved D. This CDR3 has 15 amino acids. V lost 4 bases, J lost 5 bases, and 16 bases lay in between. CDR1 and CDR2 from the germline V gene are SGDLS and YYNGEE. CDR3 DNA sequence: TGTGCCAGCAGCACGACCGTCCGCTCTAACAATGAGCAGTTCTTC. The encoded protein is CASSTTVRSNNEQFF.

On this clone: This CDR3 is also generated by other DNA sequences in the sample. The chain combines TRBV27 with TRBJ2-5; 10 nucleotides align to TRBD2. V shed 3 bases and J 4 bases; nucleotides not matched to a gene: 2. The CDR3 runs 14 residues. Germline-derived CDR1 and CDR2 are MNHEY and SMNVEV (reference sequence). The CDR3 bases are TGTGCCAGCAGTTTGCTAGCGGGAGTAGAGACCCAGTACTTC. Translation gives CASSLLAGVETQYF.

V and J are TRBV2 and TRBJ2-5, with D unclear. This CDR3 region has 10 residues. Germline CDR1 is SNHLY and CDR2 is FYNNEI. V lost 0 bases to trimming and J lost 12 bases, with 5 bases between them. The CDR3 loop reads CASSEALKYF. The CDR3 coding sequence is TGTGCCAGCAGTGAAGCGCTCAAGTACTTC. The entire variable domain, with the rest obtained from reference TRBV2 and TRBJ2-5, is as follows: EPEVTQTPSHQVTQMGQEVILRCVPISNHLYFYWYRQILGQKVEFLVSFYNNEISEKSEIFDDQFSVERPDGSNFTLKIRSTKLEDSAMYFCASSEALKYFGPGTRLLVL.